The count of the clone carrying this T cell receptor (beta chain) is one. The junction differs from germline at one of its ends, possibly a read error. Per the germline V gene, CDR1 is MNHNS and CDR2 is SASEGT. This CDR3 contains 11 residues. This record comes from a study of blood T cell repertoires in COVID-19. Clones were sequenced by immunoSEQ multiplex PCR, and TCRdb holds only the in-frame ones, with some missing. The table lists 130,000 to 150,000 clones, under 90% of them singletons, with 5.5% to 7% in the top ten. The clonotype was recovered from a human donor in a cohort sampled during active COVID-19. Specimen: peripheral blood. The chain carries TRBV6-1 and TRBJ2-7; perhaps D is TRBD1 or TRBD2 (5 bases each). The CDR3, as DNA: TGTGCCAGCAGAGAAGAGGGGGAGCAGTACTTC. This gives the protein CASREEGEQYF.